These T cell receptor beta chains were read from a single sample in a study of low-dose radiotherapy and immunotherapy resistance in tumors. TCRdb passed the reads through MiXCR, listing each CDR3 protein once. The repertoire holds 35,000 to 50,000 distinct CDR3 sequences, with 20% as singletons. The sequencing used PBMCs, collected after low-dose radiotherapy plus immunotherapy. These receptor sequences come from a female donor with ovarian cancer. Each CDR3 is given with its conserved first and last residue. The order of the fields is V gene, J gene, clone size, D gene, CDR3 protein, CDR3 DNA. The D gene is left open where the match is weak. The size of a clone is reported for some rows only, either as once, few or many, or as a class for expanded clones.

>TRBV7-3|TRBJ2-1|NA|TRBD2
CASSLALLAGGPHGDNEQFF
TGTGCCAGCAGCTTAGCCCTTCTAGCGGGAGGGCCTCACGGGGACAATGAGCAGTTCTTC
>TRBV28|TRBJ2-1|NA|NA
CASSWSPSTEQFF
TGTGCCAGCAGTTGGAGCCCCTCGACCGAGCAGTTCTTC
>TRBV25-1|TRBJ2-2|many|TRBD1
CASSVRQGTGELFF
TGTGCCAGCAGTGTCAGACAGGGTACCGGGGAGCTGTTTTTT
>TRBV6-8|TRBJ2-7|NA|NA
CASSYNRGGAGEQYF
TGTGCCAGCAGTTACAATCGAGGGGGGGCAGGGGAGCAGTACTTC
>TRBV9|TRBJ2-3|many|TRBD2
CASSELAGDPTDTQYF
TGTGCCAGCAGCGAGCTAGCGGGGGACCCCACAGATACGCAGTATTTT
>TRBV20-1|TRBJ2-1|medium-sized|TRBD2
CSARALASGDYNEQFF
TGCAGTGCTAGAGCGCTCGCTAGCGGGGACTACAATGAGCAGTTCTTC
>TRBV5-1|TRBJ2-7|many|TRBD1
CASSWTGQGSYEQYF
TGCGCCAGCAGCTGGACCGGACAGGGGTCCTACGAGCAGTACTTC
>TRBV2|TRBJ2-5|many|NA
CASSEQRVGQETQYF
TGTGCCAGCAGTGAACAGAGGGTGGGCCAAGAGACCCAGTACTTC
>TRBV10-3|TRBJ2-1|many|NA
CAISPDREQFF
TGTGCCATCAGTCCAGACCGTGAGCAGTTCTTC
>TRBV19|TRBJ2-1|many|NA
CASRHSPLGSYNEQFF
TGTGCCAGTAGACATTCCCCTTTGGGCTCCTACAATGAGCAGTTCTTC
>TRBV7-8|TRBJ2-2|many|NA
CASSVMGPGELFF
TGTGCCAGCAGTGTGATGGGGCCCGGGGAGCTGTTTTTT
>TRBV7-2|TRBJ1-5|many|NA
CASSLGGDWQPQHF
TGTGCCAGCAGCTTAGGAGGGGATTGGCAGCCCCAGCATTTT